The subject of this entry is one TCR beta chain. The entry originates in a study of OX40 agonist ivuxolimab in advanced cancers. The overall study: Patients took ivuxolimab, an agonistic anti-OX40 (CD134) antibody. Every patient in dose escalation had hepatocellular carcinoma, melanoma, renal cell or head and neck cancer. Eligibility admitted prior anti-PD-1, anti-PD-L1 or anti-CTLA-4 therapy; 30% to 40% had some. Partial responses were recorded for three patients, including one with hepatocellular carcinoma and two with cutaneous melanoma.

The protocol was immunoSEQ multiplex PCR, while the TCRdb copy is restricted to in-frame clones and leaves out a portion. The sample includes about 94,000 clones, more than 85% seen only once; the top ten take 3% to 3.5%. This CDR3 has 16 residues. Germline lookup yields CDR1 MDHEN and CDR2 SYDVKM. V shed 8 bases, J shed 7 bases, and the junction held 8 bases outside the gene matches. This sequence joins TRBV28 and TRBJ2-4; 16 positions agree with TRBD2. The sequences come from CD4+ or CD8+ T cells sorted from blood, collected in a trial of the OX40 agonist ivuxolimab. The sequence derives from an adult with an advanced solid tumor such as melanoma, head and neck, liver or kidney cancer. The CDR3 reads CASLGLAGGPSNIQYF. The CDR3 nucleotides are TGTGCCAGCCTGGGACTAGCGGGGGGGCCAAGTAACATTCAGTACTTC.